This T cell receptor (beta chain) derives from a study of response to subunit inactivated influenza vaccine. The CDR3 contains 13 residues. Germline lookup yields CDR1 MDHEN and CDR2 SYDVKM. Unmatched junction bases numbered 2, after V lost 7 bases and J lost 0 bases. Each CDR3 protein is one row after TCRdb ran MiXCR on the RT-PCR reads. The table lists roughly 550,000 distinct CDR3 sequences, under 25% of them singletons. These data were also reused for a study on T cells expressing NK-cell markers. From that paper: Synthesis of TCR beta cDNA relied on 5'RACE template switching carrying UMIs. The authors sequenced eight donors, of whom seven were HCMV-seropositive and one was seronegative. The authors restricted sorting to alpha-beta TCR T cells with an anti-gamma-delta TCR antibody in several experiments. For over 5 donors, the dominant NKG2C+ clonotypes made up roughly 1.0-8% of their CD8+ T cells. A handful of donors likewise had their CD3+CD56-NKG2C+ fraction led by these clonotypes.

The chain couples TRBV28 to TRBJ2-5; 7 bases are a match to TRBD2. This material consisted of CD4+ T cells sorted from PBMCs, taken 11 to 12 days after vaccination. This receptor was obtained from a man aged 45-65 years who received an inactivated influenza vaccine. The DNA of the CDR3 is TGTGCCAGCACGGGGGGACACCAAGAGACCCAGTACTTC. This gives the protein CASTGGHQETQYF. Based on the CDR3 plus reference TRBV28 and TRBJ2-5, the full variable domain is DVKVTQSSRYLVKRTGEKVFLECVQDMDHENMFWYRQDPGLGLRLIYFSYDVKMKEKGDIPEGYSVSREKKERFSLILESASTNQTSMYLCASTGGHQETQYFGPGTRLLVL.